This entry describes one T cell receptor beta chain. This sample was taken from a study of T cells in tumors after PD-1 blockade. Assay used: immunoSEQ multiplex PCR; TCRdb lists only in-frame clones, some missing. The sample has roughly 59,000 clones, about four fifths seen once; the top ten hold about an eighth. This CDR3 spans 17 amino acids. V trimming: 2 bases; J trimming: 0 bases; junction bases outside the gene matches: 6. Germline values: CDR1 SGHTS, CDR2 YDEGEE. This chain connects TRBV5-8 to TRBJ2-3; 10 bases align to TRBD2. The origin of this receptor is a human donor with basal cell carcinoma. This specimen consisted of PBMCs, obtained before anti-PD-1 treatment. The chain's CDR3 is CASSLIAGGPSTDTQYF. The CDR3 bases are TGTGCCAGCAGCTTAATAGCGGGGGGACCTAGCACAGATACGCAGTATTTT.